The clone carrying this TCR beta chain has at least ten counts. TCRdb re-derived calls from the RACE reads in MiXCR, one entry per CDR3 protein. The sample lists some 250,000 distinct CDR3 sequences, about 7.7% occurring once. Germline CDR1 is MNHEY and CDR2 is SVGEGT. The CDR3 runs to 13 residues. Trimming stripped 5 bases from V and 6 bases from J, with 11 bases between. Regarding time point: pre-sensitization, week 0. Indicated treatment: therapeutic diphenylcyclopropenone sensitization with weekly scalp DPC. This entry comes from a study of human T cells and chemical hapten exposure. The chain joins TRBV6-2 or TRBV6-3 to TRBJ1-5; D call uncertain. Material: whole blood, obtained in connection with sensitization to the hapten diphenylcyclopropenone (DPC). This receptor was taken from a man aged 18 to 30 with alopecia areata. Some clones in this sample may be carry-over from other donors' samples. CDR3 nucleotides: TGTGCCAGCAGTCGCCCCCAGGTTCAGCCCCAGCATTTT. This sequence encodes CASSRPQVQPQHF.